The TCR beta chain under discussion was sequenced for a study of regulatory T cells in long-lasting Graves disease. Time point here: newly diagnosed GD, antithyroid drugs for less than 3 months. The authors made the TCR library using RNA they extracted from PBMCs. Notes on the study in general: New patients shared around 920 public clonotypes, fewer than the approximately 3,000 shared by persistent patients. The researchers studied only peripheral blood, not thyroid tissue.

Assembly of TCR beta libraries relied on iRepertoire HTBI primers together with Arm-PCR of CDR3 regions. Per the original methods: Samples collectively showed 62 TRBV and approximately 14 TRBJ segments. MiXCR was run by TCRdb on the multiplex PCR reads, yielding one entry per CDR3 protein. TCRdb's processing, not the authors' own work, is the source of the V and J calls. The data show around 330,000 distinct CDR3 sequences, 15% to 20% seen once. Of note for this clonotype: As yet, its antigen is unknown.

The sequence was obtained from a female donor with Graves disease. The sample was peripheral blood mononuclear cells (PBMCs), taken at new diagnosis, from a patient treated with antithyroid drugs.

This CDR3 is CASSVVSSGRTDTQYF. For the CDR3, the DNA is TGTGCCAGCAGCGTAGTCTCTAGCGGGAGAACAGATACGCAGTATTTT. The V and J genes are TRBV9 and TRBJ2-3; TRBD2 matches 10 bases. CDR1 and CDR2 (germline): SGDLS, YYNGEE. This CDR3 has 16 amino acids. V was pared by 0 bases and J by 3 bases, with 4 bases of the junction left unmatched. The full variable domain, completed using reference TRBV9 and TRBJ2-3, is DSGVTQTPKHLITATGQRVTLRCSPRSGDLSVYWYQQSLDQGLQFLIQYYNGEERAKGNILERFSAQQFPDLHSELNLSSLELGDSALYFCASSVVSSGRTDTQYFGPGTRLTVL.